Reported below is one T cell receptor beta chain. The target antigen is unknown. This sequence may be a read error, since a much larger clone differs from it by one base. This sample is drawn from a study of regulatory T cells in long-lasting Graves disease. Study summary: The antithyroid drugs taken by newly diagnosed Graves' patients had been used for under 3 months.

Germline V gene lookup returns CDR1 MDHEN and CDR2 SYDVKM. V was trimmed by 8 bases and J by 3 bases, leaving 14 bases between them. The CDR3 runs to 13 residues. Time point here: newly diagnosed GD, antithyroid drugs for less than 3 months. Scientists built the TCR library using RNA that was extracted from PBMCs. Overall study results and limits: Sharing of public clonotypes was greater in persistent patients (roughly 2,600) than in new patients (around 890).

Investigators prepared the TCR beta libraries by applying iRepertoire HTBI primers and Arm-PCR of CDR3 regions. One entry per CDR3 protein results from TCRdb running MiXCR on the multiplex PCR reads. The sample lists hundreds of thousands of distinct CDR3 sequences, 15% occurring once. The same sample was also used in a study of T cells in Graves' hyperthyroidism and ophthalmopathy. From that second work: Researchers defined stable Graves' hyperthyroidism as no ophthalmopathy progression within 18 months.

The material sequenced was peripheral blood mononuclear cells (PBMCs), taken at new diagnosis, from a patient treated with antithyroid drugs. The J gene is TRBJ2-7, the V gene TRBV28, with D perhaps TRBD1 or TRBD2 (5 bases each). This sequence originates from a woman aged 40 to 50 with Graves disease. The CDR3 loop is CASGDQLSYEQYF. As DNA, the CDR3 is TGTGCCAGCGGGGACCAGCTGAGCTACGAGCAGTACTTC.